Following are 30 T cell receptor beta chains from one sample sequenced in a study of T-cell reconstitution after alpha-beta-depleted transplantation in children. Unique molecular identifiers were used in preparing the TCRbeta library. TCRdb re-derived calls from the PCR reads in MiXCR, one entry per CDR3 protein. The table shows around 370,000 distinct CDR3 sequences, with roughly 15% occurring only once. Material: PBMCs, mostly from graft donor cells, obtained 360 days after TCRalphabeta/CD19-depleted stem cell transplant. Source of these receptors: a male patient aged 2-15 years who had a stem cell transplant for acute lymphoblastic leukemia, so the T cells may come from the graft donor.

The chain employs TRBV12-3 or TRBV12-4 and TRBJ2-2; possible D gene TRBD2, 6 bases. Trimming took 8 bases from V and 0 from J, leaving 10 bases between them. The CDR3 has 14 amino acids. The CDR3 DNA reads as TGTGCCAGCCTTAGCGGAACGAACACCGGGGAGCTGTTTTTT. This translates into CASLSGTNTGELFF.

There are a few counts of this clonotype. The rearrangement uses TRBV5-1 and TRBJ1-2; tentatively, D is TRBD1 (6 bases). Germline values: CDR1 SGHRS, CDR2 YFSETQ. The CDR3 runs to 16 residues. V lost 4 bases and J 8 bases, leaving 24 bases between the germline ends. The CDR3 region has the DNA TGCGCCAGCAGCCGTCGGGACAACTCCCCCGTTAGCGGCTACACCTTC. Residues: CASSRRDNSPVSGYTF.

This chain uses TRBV5-5 with TRBJ2-2; D might be TRBD2 (5 bases). This CDR3 region has 13 residues. The V and J ends lost 4 bases and 7 bases respectively, with 11 bases between them. Looked up from germline, CDR1 is SGHKS and CDR2 is YYEKEE (reference sequence). This CDR3 reads CASSPEGFGELFF. In DNA form, the CDR3 reads TGTGCCAGCAGCCCCGAGGGCTTCGGGGAGCTGTTTTTT. The entire variable domain, with the rest obtained from reference TRBV5-5 and TRBJ2-2, is as follows: DAGVTQSPTHLIKTRGQQVTLRCSPISGHKSVSWYQQVLGQGPQFIFQYYEKEERGRGNFPDRFSARQFPNYSSELNVNALLLGDSALYLCASSPEGFGELFFGEGSRLTVL.

This clonotype was observed many times. The CDR3 DNA reads TGTGCCAGCAGTTACGACAGGAAGAACACTGAAGCTTTCTTT. It encodes CASSYDRKNTEAFF. V usage is TRBV6-5 and J usage is TRBJ1-1; D possibly corresponds to TRBD1 (6 bases). The CDR3 is 14 residues long. The germline CDR1 and CDR2 sequences are MNHEY and SVGAGI. The V end was cut by 2 bases, the J end by 1 base, with 8 bases between.

The chain is built from TRBV18 and TRBJ2-7; 11 nucleotides match TRBD1. The V and J ends lost 5 bases and 3 bases, in that order; junction bases with no gene match: 6. The CDR3 contains 15 residues. Germline V gene sequence: CDR1 KGHSH, CDR2 LQKENI. The CDR3 sequence: CASSETGQGVYEQYF. The CDR3 coding sequence is TGTGCCAGCTCAGAAACGGGACAGGGGGTCTACGAGCAGTACTTC.

This chain connects TRBV7-2 to TRBJ2-2; TRBD1 matches at 8 bases. Germline assignment: CDR1 SGHTA and CDR2 FQGNSA. This CDR3 has 17 amino acids. V lost 2 bases, J lost 0 bases, and 5 bases stayed unmatched. CDR3 loop: CASSLPTGGTNTGELFF. The CDR3 DNA reads as TGTGCCAGCAGCTTACCCACAGGGGGTACGAACACCGGGGAGCTGTTTTTT.

This chain uses TRBV18 with TRBJ2-3, with D hard to call. CDR3 length equals 13 residues. From germline, CDR1 is KGHSH and CDR2 LQKENI. The V end lost 1 base, the J end lost 2 bases, and 4 bases lay between the germline ends. The CDR3 region is CASSPRHTDTQYF. Here the CDR3 DNA reads TGTGCCAGCTCACCACGGCACACAGATACGCAGTATTTT. The whole variable domain, filled in from reference TRBV18 and TRBJ2-3, reads NAGVMQNPRHLVRRRGQEARLRCSPMKGHSHVYWYRQLPEEGLKFMVYLQKENIIDESGMPKERFSAEFPKEGPSILRIQQVVRGDSAAYFCASSPRHTDTQYFGPGTRLTVL.

The CDR3: CASSLGASPTDTQYF. CDR3 nucleotides: TGTGCCAGCAGCTTAGGAGCGTCTCCCACAGATACGCAGTATTTT. The gene calls are TRBV7-6 and TRBJ2-3; unclear D gene. Trimming left V 1 base short and J 2 bases short, with 10 bases between. Germline V gene sequence: CDR1 SGHVS, CDR2 FNYEAQ. The CDR3 has 15 amino acids. The variable domain in full, with the rest retrieved from reference TRBV7-6 and TRBJ2-3, is GAGVSQSPRYKVTKRGQDVALRCDPISGHVSLYWYRQALGQGPEFLTYFNYEAQQDKSGLPNDRFSAERPEGSISTLTIQRTEQRDSAMYRCASSLGASPTDTQYFGPGTRLTVL.

The rearrangement links TRBV7-9 to TRBJ2-5; D perhaps matches TRBD1 (5 bases). The V and J ends lost 8 bases and 5 bases respectively, with 15 bases between them. The CDR3 contains 13 residues. The germline CDR1 and CDR2 sequences are SEHNR and FQNEAQ (reference sequence). The chain's CDR3 is CASQDSNRETQYF. CDR3 nucleotide sequence: TGTGCCAGCCAAGACTCCAACAGGGAGACCCAGTACTTC.

This clonotype showed up just a few times. This sequence joins TRBV19 and TRBJ2-3; 7 nucleotides agree with TRBD2. V shed 7 bases, J shed 0 bases, and the junction held 13 bases outside the gene matches. The CDR3 consists of 17 residues. CDR1 is LNHDA and CDR2 is SQIVND in the germline V gene (reference sequence). In DNA form, the CDR3 reads TGTGCCAGTAAGTTAGGTCCGGAGCGGGGAAGCACAGATACGCAGTATTTT. Translating it yields CASKLGPERGSTDTQYF.

This clonotype was detected only a few times. The chain links TRBV29-1 to TRBJ1-3; D is undetermined. The CDR3 runs 14 residues. The germline V gene encodes CDR1 SQVTM and CDR2 ANQGSEA. Between the trimmed V and J ends, which lost 4 bases and 0 bases, there was a span of 10 bases. CDR3 residues: CSVVAGSSGNTIYF. CDR3 DNA sequence: TGCAGCGTTGTCGCGGGAAGCTCTGGAAACACCATATATTTT.

The chain has TRBV20-1 and TRBJ2-4; D gene ambiguous. V gave up 5 bases and J gave up 0 bases, with 14 bases separating them. Germline CDR1 DFQATT, CDR2 SNEGSKA (reference sequence). The CDR3 contains 15 residues. CDR3: CSAEDQILAKNIQYF. CDR3 nucleotides: TGCAGTGCTGAGGACCAGATCCTAGCCAAAAACATTCAGTACTTC.

This clonotype was detected many times. V and J are TRBV12-3 or TRBV12-4 and TRBJ1-6; D not certain. V shed 2 bases and J shed 4 bases, with 9 bases lying between them. The CDR3 runs 15 residues. The DNA for the CDR3 is TGTGCCAGCAGTTTAAGGACTCCTTATAATTCACCCCTCCACTTT. Translation gives CASSLRTPYNSPLHF.

The chain is built from TRBV20-1 and TRBJ2-1; 9 nucleotides line up with TRBD2. This CDR3 is built from 13 residues. Germline lookup yields CDR1 DFQATT and CDR2 SNEGSKA (reference sequence). Trimming cost V 6 bases and J 5 bases; bases outside gene matches: 5. CDR3 protein: CSASGLAHNEQFF. In DNA form, the CDR3 reads TGCAGTGCCTCGGGACTAGCCCACAATGAGCAGTTCTTC.

This clonotype was observed at least ten times. The CDR3 bases are TGTGCCACCAGCTCGAATGGGAACACTGAAGCTTTCTTT. It encodes CATSSNGNTEAFF. This rearrangement joins TRBV15 to TRBJ1-1; no clear D gene. This CDR3 is built from 13 residues. Germline V CDR1 and CDR2: LNHNV, YYDKDF (reference sequence). V shed 5 bases and J shed 1 base, with 8 bases lying between them.

This clonotype was detected only a few times. The chain combines TRBV28 with TRBJ2-3, with D hard to call. Germline V lookup: CDR1 MDHEN, CDR2 SYDVKM. The CDR3 has 13 amino acids. V was shortened by 6 bases and J by 7 bases, with 14 bases between the two germline ends. The CDR3 reads CASSRFPEHTQYF. The CDR3 DNA reads as TGTGCCAGCAGCCGTTTCCCCGAGCATACGCAGTATTTT.

There are many counts of this clonotype. The chain joins TRBV12-3 or TRBV12-4 to TRBJ2-7, with 9 bases identical to TRBD1. The junction had 9 bases not matched to a gene; V was cut back by 5 bases and J by 4 bases. The CDR3 is 15 amino acids. The CDR3 protein is CASSPKGQGFYEQYF. In DNA form, the CDR3 reads TGTGCCAGCAGTCCCAAGGGACAGGGTTTTTACGAGCAGTACTTC.

Only a few counts were recorded for this clonotype. The gene calls are TRBV27 and TRBJ1-1; no clear D. This CDR3 contains 14 residues. Per germline, CDR1 MNHEY and CDR2 SMNVEV (reference sequence). Trimming removed 3 bases from V and 0 bases from J, with 8 bases in between. This CDR3 is CASSFHYLNTEAFF. DNA for the CDR3: TGTGCCAGCAGTTTCCACTATCTGAACACTGAAGCTTTCTTT.

The rearrangement links TRBV3-1 to TRBJ2-5, with TRBD2 identical over 8 bases. CDR1 is LGHDT and CDR2 is YNNKEL in the germline V gene (reference sequence). CDR3 size: 17 residues. Trimming took 0 bases from V and 2 from J; bases not matched to a gene: 8. The CDR3 DNA reads as TGTGCCAGCAGCCAAGATTGGGCGGGAGGCTTACAAGAGACCCAGTACTTC. It yields the protein CASSQDWAGGLQETQYF.

This clonotype occurred a few times. V gene TRBV4-3 combines with J gene TRBJ2-1; D call uncertain. The length of the CDR3 is 11 residues. V was shortened by 5 bases and J by 9 bases, with 8 bases between the two germline ends. CDR1 LGHNA and CDR2 YSLEER come from the germline V gene. CDR3 sequence: CASSGISEQFF. In nucleotides, the CDR3 is TGCGCCAGCAGCGGGATCAGTGAGCAGTTCTTC.

V and J are TRBV12-3 or TRBV12-4 and TRBJ1-1, with 8 bases that match TRBD1. J was trimmed by 0 bases and V by 5 bases; bases with no gene match: 8. The CDR3 covers 16 residues. In DNA, the CDR3 is TGTGCCAGCAGTCCCCGGACAGGGACCATGAACACTGAAGCTTTCTTT. Its protein is CASSPRTGTMNTEAFF.

This rearrangement joins TRBV12-3 or TRBV12-4 to TRBJ2-7, with 11 bases matching TRBD2. The ends lost 7 bases at V and 6 bases at J; junction bases unmatched: 5. The length of the CDR3 is 13 residues. CDR3 region: CASTLAGGIEQYF. In DNA form, the CDR3 reads TGTGCCAGCACGCTAGCGGGAGGCATCGAGCAGTACTTC.

In its sample, this clonotype was seen many times. The chain combines TRBV20-1 with TRBJ2-7; D remains unclear. Trimming stripped 0 bases from V and 1 base from J, with 10 bases between. The CDR3 covers 14 residues. Germline values: CDR1 DFQATT, CDR2 SNEGSKA (reference sequence). The CDR3 nucleotides are TGCAGTGCTAGAGATTTGGGCAGGTCCTACGAGCAGTACTTC. It specifies CSARDLGRSYEQYF.

V is TRBV27 and J is TRBJ2-7, with a weak D call TRBD2 (6 bases). The CDR3 has 14 residues. The V and J ends lost 3 bases and 0 bases respectively, with 9 bases between them. Germline CDR1 reads MNHEY; CDR2 reads SMNVEV (reference sequence). DNA of the CDR3: TGTGCCAGCAGTTTTAGCGGTACCTCCTACGAGCAGTACTTC. Translated, it gives CASSFSGTSYEQYF.

In this sample, this clonotype turned up many times. The chain joins TRBV15 to TRBJ1-3; D might be TRBD1 (5 bases). The length of the CDR3 is 16 residues. Trimming stripped 3 bases from V and 2 bases from J, with 14 bases between. The V gene's germline CDR1 is LNHNV and CDR2 YYDKDF (reference sequence). The chain's CDR3 is CATSSPGKQAGNTIYF. CDR3 DNA: TGTGCCACCAGCAGCCCAGGGAAGCAGGCTGGAAACACCATATATTTT.

The gene calls are TRBV12-3 or TRBV12-4 and TRBJ2-2, with D possibly TRBD2 on 5 matching bases. The CDR3 extends over 16 amino acids. V was clipped by 0 bases and J by 1 base, with 9 bases between them. The CDR3 bases are TGTGCCAGCAGTTTAGCGCTAGCAGAGAACACCGGGGAGCTGTTTTTT. Its protein is CASSLALAENTGELFF.

This clonotype occurred a few times. The chain links TRBV4-3 to TRBJ2-3, with 10 bases fitting TRBD2. This CDR3 comprises 16 residues. J gave up 3 bases and V 2 bases, and 5 bases lay outside the gene matches. Germline loops: CDR1 LGHNA, CDR2 YSLEER. The CDR3 here is CASSQQSGRATDTQYF. The CDR3 coding sequence is TGCGCCAGCAGCCAACAAAGCGGGAGGGCTACAGATACGCAGTATTTT.

This clonotype has just a few counts. This chain connects TRBV4-2 to TRBJ1-1, with D tentatively TRBD1 (5 bases). There are 14 residues in the CDR3. Between the trimmed V and J ends, which lost 1 base and 1 base, there was a span of 7 bases. Per germline, CDR1 LGHNA and CDR2 YNFKEQ. CDR3 DNA sequence: TGTGCCAGCAGCCAAGGGGGCGGGAACACTGAAGCTTTCTTT. Its protein is CASSQGGGNTEAFF.

The sample holds a few counts of this clonotype. The chain couples TRBV9 to TRBJ2-2, with a tentative D call TRBD2 (5 bases). CDR1 SGDLS and CDR2 YYNGEE come from the germline V gene. The CDR3 contains 13 residues. V lost 4 bases and J lost 8, with 12 bases in between. The CDR3 coding sequence is TGTGCCAGCAGCCCGCCGGGGTATGGGGAGCTGTTTTTT. The encoded protein is CASSPPGYGELFF.

In this sample, this clonotype turned up a few times. The rearrangement joins TRBV7-6 to TRBJ2-3, with TRBD2 identical over 8 bases. The CDR3 totals 15 residues. CDR1 and CDR2 (germline): SGHVS, FNYEAQ. V trimming: 7 bases; J trimming: 0 bases; junction bases outside the gene matches: 6. CDR3 in amino acids: CASTPGGASTDTQYF. The CDR3 nucleotides are TGTGCCAGCACCCCGGGGGGGGCGAGCACAGATACGCAGTATTTT.